The 19 T cell receptor beta chains reported below all come from one sample, sequenced in a study of T cell responses to AZD1222 COVID-19 vaccine. The assay was immunoSEQ multiplex PCR, and TCRdb's table has in-frame clones only and misses some. The table shows fewer than 150,000 clones, with about 87% occurring only once. Sequencing was performed on peripheral blood, taken on day 0 of AZD1222 vaccination. All receptors come from an adult in good health.

V gene TRBV19 combines with J gene TRBJ2-3, with 13 bases identical to TRBD2. There are 19 residues in the CDR3. Germline-derived CDR1 and CDR2 are LNHDA and SQIVND (reference sequence). Trimming removed 3 bases from V and 1 base from J; junction bases left unmatched: 10. DNA of the CDR3: TGTGCCAGTAGTATTTCACTAGCGGGGGGGCCTTCGCGCACAGATACGCAGTATTTT. Its translation: CASSISLAGGPSRTDTQYF.

V and J are TRBV10-3 and TRBJ2-1, with TRBD1 as a possible D gene (5 bases). Per germline, CDR1 ENHRY and CDR2 SYGVKD. V was pared by 3 bases and J by 9 bases, with 15 bases between. This CDR3 is built from 14 residues. The CDR3 nucleotides read TGTGCCATCAGTGATTTAGTAGGGGCGCTTGAGCAGTTCTTC. Translating it yields CAISDLVGALEQFF.

The CDR3 loop reads CASSLAGDRNTEAFF. CDR3 DNA: TGTGCCAGCAGCTTAGCCGGGGACCGTAACACTGAAGCTTTCTTT. V usage is TRBV7-9 and J usage is TRBJ1-1; D may be TRBD1 (5 bases). The V end was cut by 0 bases, the J end by 2 bases, with 10 bases between. Germline CDR1 and CDR2: SEHNR and FQNEAQ (reference sequence). The CDR3 extends over 15 amino acids.

This clone was seen at least ten times. The rearrangement joins TRBV11-2 to TRBJ1-6; D gene uncertain. There are 14 residues in the CDR3. Germline values: CDR1 SGHAT, CDR2 FQNNGV. V shed 3 bases and J shed 7 bases, with 10 bases lying between them. CDR3 loop: CASSFMQANSPLHF. CDR3 bases: TGTGCCAGCAGCTTTATGCAGGCGAATTCACCCCTCCACTTT.

This sequence joins TRBV9 and TRBJ2-1; 9 bases agree with TRBD1. The trim removed 3 bases at V and 5 bases at J, leaving 9 bases unmatched. The CDR3 has 16 amino acids. CDR1 and CDR2 from the germline V gene are SGDLS and YYNGEE. The CDR3 sequence is CASSGSRTGVNNEQFF. DNA of the CDR3: TGTGCCAGCAGCGGAAGTCGGACAGGGGTGAACAATGAGCAGTTCTTC.

The CDR3 nucleotides are TGCGCCAGCAGCCAAGATTGGGTGAGCCAGCCCCAGCATTTT. Protein sequence: CASSQDWVSQPQHF. The chain combines TRBV4-3 with TRBJ1-5, with no clear D. The ends were cut back, 0 bases at V and 7 bases at J, with 10 bases in the middle. CDR3 size: 14 residues. From germline, CDR1 is LGHNA and CDR2 YSLEER.

V gene TRBV9 combines with J gene TRBJ2-3; TRBD2 might be the D (5 bases). V gave up 4 bases and J gave up 5 bases, with 11 bases separating them. The length of the CDR3 is 13 residues. The germline V gene has CDR1 SGDLS and CDR2 YYNGEE. CDR3 DNA sequence: TGTGCCAGCAGCCCGGGTGGGAGAGATACGCAGTATTTT. It codes for CASSPGGRDTQYF.

The rearrangement joins TRBV3-1 (or the pseudogene TRBV3-2) to TRBJ1-6; TRBD1 agrees at 10 bases. The CDR3 has 15 residues. The ends lost 4 bases at V and 7 bases at J; junction bases unmatched: 4. The V gene's germline CDR1 is LGHDT and CDR2 YNNKEL (reference sequence). CDR3 loop: CASSLGQGGNSPLHF. The CDR3 bases are TGTGCCAGCAGCCTTGGACAGGGGGGAAATTCACCCCTCCACTTT.

This clone was seen only once. The rearrangement uses TRBV7-3 and TRBJ1-6, with D unresolved. V gave up 4 bases and J gave up 4 bases, with 14 bases separating them. This CDR3 has 16 residues. Looked up from germline, CDR1 is SGHTA and CDR2 is FQGTGA. CDR3 nucleotide sequence: TGTGCCAGCAGCTCCCTCCCTAGGGATTATAATTCACCCCTCCACTTT. It specifies CASSSLPRDYNSPLHF.

The rearrangement uses TRBV6-6 and TRBJ2-2; no clear D gene. CDR1 and CDR2 from the germline V gene are MNHNY and SVGAGI (reference sequence). The length of the CDR3 is 15 residues. V dropped 7 bases and J dropped 1 base, with 13 bases sitting between them. CDR3 residues: CASNSRLLNTGELFF. CDR3 bases: TGTGCCAGCAATAGCAGGCTCCTGAACACCGGGGAGCTGTTTTTT.

The CDR3 DNA is TGTGCCAGCAGGGGGACGGACGATACGCAGTATTTT. As protein: CASRGTDDTQYF. The V gene is TRBV6-5, the J gene TRBJ2-3; D is possibly TRBD1 or TRBD2 (5 bases each). CDR3 length: 12 amino acids. V lost 6 bases, J lost 6 bases, and 10 bases lay in between. CDR1 MNHEY and CDR2 SVGAGI come from the germline V gene.

The gene calls are TRBV7-9 and TRBJ2-2; possible D gene TRBD2, 6 bases. CDR1 is SEHNR, CDR2 FQNEAQ, per germline (reference sequence). CDR3 size: 16 residues. V lost 1 base, J lost 1 base, and 10 bases lay in between. The CDR3 DNA follows: TGTGCCAGCAGCTTAGGATCGGGAGTGAACACCGGGGAGCTGTTTTTT. This encodes CASSLGSGVNTGELFF.

The chain carries TRBV19 and TRBJ1-3, with 7 positions matching TRBD1. Germline V gene data show CDR1 as LNHDA and CDR2 as SQIVND (reference sequence). This CDR3 comprises 14 residues. The J segment lost 1 base and the V segment lost 6 bases, leaving 3 bases of the junction unmatched. The CDR3 sequence is CASRPQGSGNTIYF. Here the CDR3 DNA reads TGTGCCAGTAGACCACAGGGGTCTGGAAACACCATATATTTT.

The chain is built from TRBV19 and TRBJ1-4; 8 nucleotides line up with TRBD1. V lost 3 bases to trimming and J lost 2 bases; unmatched junction nucleotides: 2. Germline CDR1 LNHDA, CDR2 SQIVND (reference sequence). This CDR3 is 15 amino acids long. Here the CDR3 DNA reads TGTGCCAGTAGTATCACAGGGGGGACTAATGAAAAACTGTTTTTT. This sequence encodes CASSITGGTNEKLFF.

V usage is TRBV6-5 and J usage is TRBJ1-6; possible D gene TRBD1, 6 bases. The CDR3 sequence is 14 residues long. Germline V gene data show CDR1 as MNHEY and CDR2 as SVGAGI. The germline V and J ends were trimmed by 6 bases and 9 bases, with 15 bases remaining between them. Written as DNA, the CDR3 is TGTGCCAGCAGCGTGACAGGTTTTCGTTCACCCCTCCACTTT. Its translation: CASSVTGFRSPLHF.

The chain carries TRBV7-2 and TRBJ2-5; 7 nucleotides line up with TRBD1. CDR3 length equals 14 residues. CDR1 and CDR2 (germline): SGHTA, FQGNSA. V gave up 1 base and J gave up 3 bases; unmatched junction bases: 2. CDR3 bases: TGTGCCAGCAGCTTAGTAACAGGGGAAGAGACCCAGTACTTC. It is translated as CASSLVTGEETQYF.

The chain uses TRBV11-3 and TRBJ2-5; the D call may be TRBD1 or TRBD2 (5 bases each). CDR3 size: 15 residues. The V gene lost 1 base and the J gene lost 5 bases, with 14 bases spanning the gap. Looked up from germline, CDR1 is SGHNT and CDR2 is YENEEA. The CDR3 here is CASSLGTLEGETQYF. CDR3 coding DNA: TGTGCCAGCAGCTTAGGGACACTCGAGGGGGAGACCCAGTACTTC.

This clone was detected a few times. The chain uses TRBV28 and TRBJ1-4; D not certain. This CDR3 has 17 amino acids. The germline CDR1 and CDR2 sequences are MDHEN and SYDVKM. The germline V and J ends were trimmed by 4 bases and 2 bases, with 17 bases remaining between them. Here the CDR3 DNA reads TGTGCCAGCAGTTCCCGGACTCCTCGAACTACTAATGAAAAACTGTTTTTT. It is translated as CASSSRTPRTTNEKLFF.

V and J are TRBV15 and TRBJ1-5; a weak D match, TRBD1 (6 bases). Germline V gives CDR1 LNHNV, CDR2 YYDKDF (reference sequence). V lost 5 bases, J lost 6 bases, and 14 bases lay in between. The CDR3 runs to 14 residues. The CDR3 here is CATSGGSSGQPQHF. CDR3 in DNA: TGTGCCACCAGCGGGGGCTCATCGGGTCAGCCCCAGCATTTT.